The 32 T cell receptor beta chains presented below share a single source sample, sequenced in a study of graft-versus-host responses after intestinal transplantation. For these receptors, no antigen is known. TCRdb's table, derived via immunoSEQ multiplex PCR, lists solely in-frame clones and lacks some. The repertoire includes some 110,000 clones, about 92% of them detected once, and around 1% sits in the top ten. The specimen was unstimulated CD8+ T cells sorted from spleen or lymph node cells, collected before transplant. The receptors derive from a human donor who was the organ donor for an intestinal transplant.

This chain joins TRBV27 and TRBJ2-7; no clear D gene. Trimming removed 4 bases from V and 3 bases from J, with 4 bases in between. This CDR3 comprises 11 residues. From germline, CDR1 is MNHEY and CDR2 SMNVEV (reference sequence). CDR3 coding DNA: TGTGCCAGCAGTTGGTTCTACGAGCAGTACTTC. Its translation: CASSWFYEQYF.

The chain has TRBV28 and TRBJ2-1, with no clear D. CDR1 and CDR2 from the germline V gene are MDHEN and SYDVKM. The CDR3 runs 14 residues. V lost 3 bases, J lost 4 bases, and 10 bases lay in between. Here the CDR3 reads CASSFDQVYNEQFF. CDR3 DNA: TGTGCCAGCAGTTTCGATCAAGTTTACAATGAGCAGTTCTTC.

This clone was picked up one time. V is TRBV19 and J is TRBJ1-5, with TRBD1 matching 8 bases. The V gene end was trimmed by 5 bases and the J gene end by 0 bases; junction bases not matched to a gene: 9. CDR3 length: 17 residues. Germline V gives CDR1 LNHDA, CDR2 SQIVND (reference sequence). The CDR3 DNA reads TGTGCCAGTAGTCCGGGGGGACAGGTATATAGCAATCAGCCCCAGCATTTT. Its protein product is CASSPGGQVYSNQPQHF.

V gene TRBV9 combines with J gene TRBJ2-1; D is unresolved. Trimming removed 0 bases at V and 5 bases at J, with 6 bases between. Germline lookup yields CDR1 SGDLS and CDR2 YYNGEE. This CDR3 spans 13 amino acids. The CDR3 DNA reads TGTGCCAGCAGCGTAGGGCTAGACAATGAGCAGTTCTTC. Its translation: CASSVGLDNEQFF.

This chain joins TRBV2 and TRBJ2-1; D could derive from TRBD1 or TRBD2 (5 bases each). Germline V gene sequence: CDR1 SNHLY, CDR2 FYNNEI. The V gene lost 6 bases and the J gene lost 1 base, with 13 bases spanning the gap. The CDR3 contains 15 residues. In nucleotides, the CDR3 is TGTGCCAGCAGACGGGGCCGGTATTCCTACAATGAGCAGTTCTTC. This codes for CASRRGRYSYNEQFF.

The CDR3 region has the DNA TGTGCCTGGAGTGTCCGGTGGGGAGAGGACTATGGCTACACCTTC. It translates to CAWSVRWGEDYGYTF. V and J are TRBV30 and TRBJ1-2; no reliable D call. This CDR3 has 15 amino acids. The germline V gene encodes CDR1 GTSNPN and CDR2 SVGIG (reference sequence). V shed 0 bases and J shed 3 bases, with 14 bases lying between them.

This clone was counted a single time. The rearrangement uses TRBV2 and TRBJ2-1; D ambiguous. Germline CDR1 reads SNHLY; CDR2 reads FYNNEI. Trimming removed 4 bases from V and 9 bases from J, with 10 bases in between. The CDR3 runs to 12 residues. CDR3 amino acids: CASSGLFLEQFF. The DNA of the CDR3 is TGTGCCAGCAGTGGACTGTTCCTTGAGCAGTTCTTC.

This clone has only one observation. V and J are TRBV9 and TRBJ2-3, with 8 bases aligning to TRBD1. After removal of 3 bases from V and 2 bases from J, the junction contained 11 bases not matched to a gene. The CDR3 runs to 17 residues. CDR1 and CDR2 from the germline V gene are SGDLS and YYNGEE. The CDR3 reads CASSEIPGQDLTDTQYF. The CDR3 DNA is TGTGCCAGCAGCGAAATACCGGGACAGGACCTCACAGATACGCAGTATTTT.

The chain links TRBV6-6 to TRBJ1-4; D may be TRBD1 (5 bases). The CDR3 sequence is 14 residues long. Germline loops: CDR1 MNHNY, CDR2 SVGAGI (reference sequence). Trimming left V 8 bases short and J 3 bases short, with 13 bases between. CDR3 in amino acids: CASGQTVANEKLFF. The CDR3 DNA reads as TGTGCCAGCGGTCAGACAGTTGCTAATGAAAAACTGTTTTTT.

V usage is TRBV9 and J usage is TRBJ1-5; D remains ambiguous. Germline CDR1 reads SGDLS; CDR2 reads YYNGEE. V dropped 2 bases and J dropped 3 bases, with 9 bases sitting between them. The CDR3 runs 14 residues. The CDR3 loop is CASSVSGINQPQHF. The CDR3 DNA is TGTGCCAGCAGCGTGTCGGGGATCAATCAGCCCCAGCATTTT. The variable domain in full, completed from reference TRBV9 and TRBJ1-5, reads DSGVTQTPKHLITATGQRVTLRCSPRSGDLSVYWYQQSLDQGLQFLIQYYNGEERAKGNILERFSAQQFPDLHSELNLSSLELGDSALYFCASSVSGINQPQHFGDGTRLSIL.

This chain joins TRBV19 and TRBJ2-3; D might be TRBD2 (6 bases). With 1 base removed from V and 0 bases from J, the gap between germline ends came to 8 bases. The CDR3 loop spans 15 amino acids. Germline V gene data show CDR1 as LNHDA and CDR2 as SQIVND (reference sequence). CDR3 sequence: CASSIVEGSTDTQYF. As DNA, the CDR3 is TGTGCCAGTAGTATAGTGGAGGGGAGCACAGATACGCAGTATTTT.

The chain has TRBV9 and TRBJ2-7; TRBD2 agrees at 10 bases. The ends lost 4 bases at V and 2 bases at J; junction bases unmatched: 9. Germline values: CDR1 SGDLS, CDR2 YYNGEE. The CDR3 has 16 amino acids. The CDR3 sequence is CASSPTTSGHTYEQYF. The DNA for the CDR3 is TGTGCCAGCAGCCCGACGACTAGCGGGCACACCTACGAGCAGTACTTC.

The rearrangement links TRBV28 to TRBJ1-1; D is possibly TRBD1 (5 bases). The CDR3 consists of 14 residues. CDR1 is MDHEN and CDR2 is SYDVKM in the germline V gene. The V and J ends lost 2 bases and 3 bases respectively, with 10 bases between them. The CDR3 here is CASSLSRADTEAFF. The CDR3 DNA reads as TGTGCCAGCAGTTTAAGCAGGGCGGACACTGAAGCTTTCTTT.

The chain uses TRBV7-2 and TRBJ1-2; TRBD1 matches at 7 bases. Trimming removed 4 bases from V and 5 bases from J; junction bases left unmatched: 13. Germline V CDR1 and CDR2: SGHTA, FQGNSA. This CDR3 has 16 amino acids. The CDR3 protein is CASSSKWRDSLYGYTF. The CDR3 region has the DNA TGTGCCAGCAGCTCCAAATGGCGGGACAGTCTATATGGCTACACCTTC.

The chain links TRBV19 to TRBJ2-1; 10 bases are shared with TRBD1. CDR1 is LNHDA and CDR2 is SQIVND in the germline V gene (reference sequence). Trimming removed 6 bases from V and 1 base from J; junction bases left unmatched: 12. The CDR3 covers 18 residues. CDR3 sequence: CASSAGQGSPISYNEQFF. DNA of the CDR3: TGTGCCAGTAGCGCGGGACAGGGGTCCCCAATATCCTACAATGAGCAGTTCTTC.

The rearrangement uses TRBV6-6 and TRBJ1-4; 8 positions agree with TRBD1. The CDR3 is 14 amino acids. Germline V gene sequence: CDR1 MNHNY, CDR2 SVGAGI (reference sequence). V lost 6 bases, J lost 8 bases, and 8 bases stayed unmatched. DNA for the CDR3: TGTGCCAGCAGCTCCGGGACAGGTGGGGAAAAACTGTTTTTT. This gives the protein CASSSGTGGEKLFF.

V and J are TRBV5-8 and TRBJ2-7; 9 bases agree with TRBD1. The CDR3 is 17 residues long. CDR1 is SGHTS and CDR2 is YDEGEE in the germline V gene. Trimming took 3 bases from V and 4 from J; bases not matched to a gene: 14. CDR3 in DNA: TGTGCCAGCAGCTCCGGGACAGGGCCTAATAGGGATTACGAGCAGTACTTC. Residues: CASSSGTGPNRDYEQYF.

The gene calls are TRBV11-2 and TRBJ2-7; perhaps TRBD1 as D (5 bases). V was cut by 6 bases and J by 3 bases, with 12 bases left in between. The CDR3 contains 13 residues. Germline V lookup: CDR1 SGHAT, CDR2 FQNNGV. For the CDR3, the DNA is TGTGCCAGCAGTGACAGTCTCGACTACGAGCAGTACTTC. This codes for CASSDSLDYEQYF.

V and J are TRBV7-8 and TRBJ2-1, with a tentative D call TRBD1 (5 bases). Germline V CDR1 and CDR2: SGHVS, FQNEAQ. The CDR3 loop spans 17 amino acids. Trimming removed 5 bases at V and 3 bases at J, with 20 bases between. CDR3 sequence: CASSQGELQAIYNEQFF. The DNA for the CDR3 is TGTGCCAGCAGCCAAGGGGAACTCCAGGCCATCTACAATGAGCAGTTCTTC.

The sample holds one count of this clone. The chain links TRBV6-5 to TRBJ2-3, with 11 positions matching TRBD2. J was trimmed by 4 bases and V by 1 base; bases with no gene match: 1. This CDR3 spans 15 amino acids. The germline V gene encodes CDR1 MNHEY and CDR2 SVGAGI. CDR3 sequence: CASSYLAGGADTQYF. The CDR3 coding sequence is TGTGCCAGCAGTTACTTAGCGGGAGGGGCAGATACGCAGTATTTT.

The chain carries TRBV29-1 and TRBJ2-3, with 8 positions matching TRBD2. CDR1 and CDR2 from the germline V gene are SQVTM and ANQGSEA. Trimming cost V 1 base and J 4 bases; bases outside gene matches: 4. This CDR3 is 14 amino acids long. CDR3: CSVEGPREADTQYF. In DNA form, the CDR3 reads TGCAGCGTTGAAGGGCCGCGGGAGGCAGATACGCAGTATTTT.

The chain joins TRBV6-5 to TRBJ2-3; no firm D call. CDR3 size: 15 residues. V was shortened by 2 bases and J by 5 bases, with 14 bases between the two germline ends. Germline values: CDR1 MNHEY, CDR2 SVGAGI. The CDR3 spells CASSYEYLTRDTQYF. CDR3 nucleotides: TGTGCCAGCAGTTACGAATACCTAACCCGAGATACGCAGTATTTT.

V usage is TRBV2 and J usage is TRBJ2-1; 10 bases map to TRBD1. This CDR3 is built from 14 residues. Germline values: CDR1 SNHLY, CDR2 FYNNEI. V lost 1 base and J lost 8; bases outside the gene matches: 2. The CDR3 DNA sequence: TGTGCCAGCAGTGAAGAGGGGACAGGGGATGAGCAGTTCTTC. This sequence encodes CASSEEGTGDEQFF.

V gene TRBV5-5 combines with J gene TRBJ2-2; D ambiguous. Germline V gene sequence: CDR1 SGHKS, CDR2 YYEKEE (reference sequence). The CDR3 is 13 residues long. V dropped 5 bases and J dropped 6 bases, with 11 bases sitting between them. The CDR3 DNA sequence: TGTGCCAGCAGGATTGAATCTTCCGGGGAGCTGTTTTTT. This codes for CASRIESSGELFF. The full variable domain, in which reference TRBV5-5 and TRBJ2-2 provide the parts outside the CDR3, is DAGVTQSPTHLIKTRGQQVTLRCSPISGHKSVSWYQQVLGQGPQFIFQYYEKEERGRGNFPDRFSARQFPNYSSELNVNALLLGDSALYLCASRIESSGELFFGEGSRLTVL.

The chain uses TRBV29-1 and TRBJ2-3; 10 bases map to TRBD1. Germline values: CDR1 SQVTM, CDR2 ANQGSEA. The CDR3 loop spans 13 amino acids. V trimming: 6 bases; J trimming: 4 bases; junction bases outside the gene matches: 4. CDR3 bases: TGCAGCGTCCCGGGACAGGGGCCAGATACGCAGTATTTT. It codes for CSVPGQGPDTQYF.

V and J are TRBV6-4 and TRBJ2-3; tentatively, D is TRBD1 (6 bases). Trimming left V 2 bases short and J 4 bases short, with 10 bases between. Germline V gives CDR1 MRHNA, CDR2 SNTAGT. The CDR3 is 14 amino acids. This CDR3 is CASSDQGLADTQYF. CDR3 in DNA: TGTGCCAGCAGTGACCAGGGGCTGGCAGATACGCAGTATTTT.

This clone showed up just once. The J gene is TRBJ1-1, the V gene TRBV12-5; possible D gene TRBD1, 5 bases. This CDR3 contains 14 residues. Trimming stripped 5 bases from V and 8 bases from J, with 18 bases between. Germline lookup yields CDR1 LGHNT and CDR2 FRNRAP. CDR3 amino acids: CASGPDLDTLEAFF. The CDR3 nucleotides are TGTGCTAGTGGTCCTGATCTGGACACCCTAGAAGCTTTCTTT.

In its sample, this clone was seen once. This chain links TRBV4-2 with TRBJ2-1; 9 nucleotides line up with TRBD2. CDR1 and CDR2 (germline): LGHNA, YNFKEQ. The CDR3 extends over 12 amino acids. J was trimmed by 12 bases and V by 1 base; bases with no gene match: 1. This CDR3 is CASSQASGMQFF. As DNA, the CDR3 is TGTGCCAGCAGCCAAGCTAGCGGGATGCAGTTCTTC.

V gene TRBV4-3 combines with J gene TRBJ2-1; D is unclear. The V end lost 1 base, the J end lost 9 bases, and 13 bases lay between the germline ends. Germline CDR1 LGHNA, CDR2 YSLEER. The CDR3 has 14 amino acids. The CDR3 loop reads CASSQVIALSEQFF. CDR3 DNA sequence: TGCGCCAGCAGCCAAGTAATAGCTTTGAGTGAGCAGTTCTTC.

V and J are TRBV29-1 and TRBJ1-2; 7 bases match TRBD1. The CDR3 loop spans 12 amino acids. The J segment lost 8 bases and the V segment lost 3 bases, leaving 6 bases of the junction unmatched. Per the germline V gene, CDR1 is SQVTM and CDR2 is ANQGSEA. The CDR3 here is CSVDGTDPGYTF. The CDR3 DNA is TGCAGCGTTGATGGGACAGATCCCGGCTACACCTTC.

J is TRBJ1-4 and V is TRBV28, with unresolved D. Trimming pared 8 bases from V and 16 bases from J, leaving 11 bases between. CDR3 length equals 9 residues. Per germline, CDR1 MDHEN and CDR2 SYDVKM. The chain's CDR3 is CASPPKEFF. CDR3 sequence (DNA): TGTGCCAGCCCCCCTAAAGAGTTTTTT.

The rearrangement joins TRBV19 to TRBJ1-3, with unresolved D. Trimming pared 5 bases from V and 0 bases from J, leaving 20 bases between. This CDR3 has 18 amino acids. The germline CDR1 and CDR2 sequences are LNHDA and SQIVND (reference sequence). The CDR3: CASSPDRESYYSGNTIYF. The CDR3 region has the DNA TGTGCCAGTAGTCCCGACCGGGAATCCTATTACTCTGGAAACACCATATATTTT.